This T cell receptor beta chain was profiled in a study of T cell responses to AZD1222 COVID-19 vaccine. Study-level findings and limits: Most donors were white British and more were female, and clonal diversity was possibly underestimated. Vaccine-related CD4 TCRs covered spike, predominating at 160-218 and 743-854.

Concerning this clone itself: What it binds is unknown.

The protocol was immunoSEQ multiplex PCR, while the TCRdb copy is restricted to in-frame clones and leaves out a portion. The sample lists tens of thousands of clones, around 82% occurring once. Deletions cut 7 bases from V and 8 bases from J, with 17 bases between. The germline gives CDR1 MNHEY, CDR2 SVGAGI. The CDR3 has 13 residues. The source was peripheral blood, collected 28 days after the second AZD1222 dose. This chain joins TRBV6-5 and TRBJ1-2, with TRBD1 as a possible D gene (6 bases). The TCR sequence derives from an adult who received the AZD1222 COVID-19 vaccine. CDR3 DNA: TGTGCCAGCACCAACGACAGGAGTCGGGGCTACACCTTC. As protein: CASTNDRSRGYTF.